A single sample gave rise to the 10 T cell receptor beta chains below, sequenced in a study of T cells after yellow fever vaccination. TCRdb reprocessed the 5' RACE reads via MiXCR and lists one record per CDR3 protein. Of about 340,000 distinct CDR3 sequences in the sample, about 8.7% were seen once. Specimen: PBMCs, collected on the day of the first yellow fever vaccination. These receptors were collected from a young man who received the YFV17D yellow fever vaccine.

This clonotype was recorded a few times. The chain is built from TRBV18 and TRBJ2-3; no clear D gene. V gave up 2 bases and J gave up 2 bases, with 11 bases separating them. Germline-derived CDR1 and CDR2 are KGHSH and LQKENI. The CDR3 sequence is 15 residues long. The DNA for the CDR3 is TGTGCCAGCTCACCAAGATCGGCAGCCACAGATACGCAGTATTTT. Amino acids: CASSPRSAATDTQYF.

Of note for this clonotype: A much larger clone is a single base away; this may be a read error. The rearrangement uses TRBV20-1 and TRBJ2-7, with D unresolved. CDR1 and CDR2 (germline): DFQATT, SNEGSKA (reference sequence). The CDR3 has 15 residues. In DNA, the CDR3 is TGCTGTGCTAGAGATCCCCGTAGGAGCTCCTACGAGCAGTACTTC. Protein sequence: CCARDPRRSSYEQYF.

This clonotype turned up a few times. V and J are TRBV7-2 and TRBJ2-3, with a weak D call TRBD1 (6 bases). Germline V gives CDR1 SGHTA, CDR2 FQGNSA. The CDR3 length is 14 residues. The V end was cut by 7 bases, the J end by 6 bases, with 17 bases between. The CDR3 DNA reads as TGTGCCAGCATAAAGGCAGGGGCCCGGGATACGCAGTATTTT. This encodes CASIKAGARDTQYF.

The CDR3 loop reads CSASHYQTSGSYEQYF. CDR3 in DNA: TGCAGTGCTAGCCACTACCAGACTAGCGGGTCCTACGAGCAGTACTTC. The chain joins TRBV20-1 to TRBJ2-7; TRBD2 matches at 10 bases. Trimming took 3 bases from V and 1 from J; bases not matched to a gene: 9. The CDR3 is made up of 16 amino acids. The germline gives CDR1 DFQATT, CDR2 SNEGSKA (reference sequence).

This clonotype has ten or more counts. The chain links TRBV5-5 to TRBJ2-1; D may match TRBD1 or TRBD2 (5 bases each). The germline CDR1 and CDR2 sequences are SGHKS and YYEKEE (reference sequence). Trimming left V 7 bases short and J 8 bases short, with 28 bases between. There are 17 residues in the CDR3. CDR3 in DNA: TGTGCCAGCCAGGGATACCGAATCCATTCCTACGGGGATGAGCAGTTCTTC. Its protein product is CASQGYRIHSYGDEQFF.

This clonotype was detected only a few times. The chain couples TRBV9 to TRBJ2-3; 9 positions match TRBD2. Germline-derived CDR1 and CDR2 are SGDLS and YYNGEE. The CDR3 is made up of 16 amino acids. Trimming cost V 0 bases and J 4 bases; bases outside gene matches: 6. CDR3 amino acids: CASSVAVRGGPDTQYF. The CDR3 coding sequence is TGTGCCAGCAGCGTAGCGGTGCGGGGGGGTCCAGATACGCAGTATTTT.

The sample holds many counts of this clonotype. The chain recombines TRBV29-1 with TRBJ2-5; no definite D call. The CDR3 spans 10 residues. V was cut by 1 base and J by 5 bases, with 2 bases left in between. The V gene's germline CDR1 is SQVTM and CDR2 ANQGSEA. The CDR3 region is CSVEGETQYF. In DNA, the CDR3 is TGCAGCGTTGAAGGCGAGACCCAGTACTTC.

The V gene is TRBV4-1, the J gene TRBJ1-1; no reliable D call. V lost 0 bases, J lost 4 bases, and 12 bases lay in between. From germline, CDR1 is MGHRA and CDR2 YSYEKL. The CDR3 runs 15 residues. CDR3 sequence (DNA): TGCGCCAGCAGCCAAGATCCTACTGCTACCACTGAAGCTTTCTTT. It yields the protein CASSQDPTATTEAFF.

The table lists this clonotype with many counts. The chain joins TRBV7-9 to TRBJ2-1; TRBD2 matches at 10 bases. The CDR3 contains 15 residues. The V and J ends lost 2 bases and 8 bases, in that order; junction bases with no gene match: 6. CDR1 and CDR2 (germline): SEHNR, FQNEAQ (reference sequence). CDR3 nucleotide sequence: TGTGCCAGCAGCTTACAGCGGGGGGGCCTTCATGAGCAGTTCTTC. As protein: CASSLQRGGLHEQFF. Full variable domain (remainder filled in from reference TRBV7-9 and TRBJ2-1): DTGVSQNPRHKITKRGQNVTFRCDPISEHNRLYWYRQTLGQGPEFLTYFQNEAQLEKSRLLSDRFSAERPKGSFSTLEIQRTEQGDSAMYLCASSLQRGGLHEQFFGPGTRLTVL.

The J gene is TRBJ2-7, the V gene TRBV7-7, with 11 bases aligning to TRBD1. The germline V gene encodes CDR1 SSHAT and CDR2 FNYEAQ (reference sequence). The V gene end was trimmed by 5 bases and the J gene end by 2 bases; junction bases not matched to a gene: 5. The CDR3 length is 15 residues. This chain's CDR3 is CASSEGTGGAYEQYF. The CDR3 DNA sequence: TGTGCCAGCAGCGAAGGGACAGGGGGGGCCTACGAGCAGTACTTC.